This T cell receptor beta chain was found in a study of identical twins. This clonotype appeared many times. TCRdb used MiXCR to reprocess the 5' RACE reads, holding one entry per CDR3 protein. The sample consists of roughly 570,000 distinct CDR3 sequences, 9% to 10% of them appearing once. The CDR3 is 18 amino acids. The germline gives CDR1 SGHKS, CDR2 YYEKEE (reference sequence). Trimming at V came to 0 bases and at J to 5 bases, leaving 12 bases not matched to a gene. The same data also contributed to another study, on yellow fever vaccine responses in identical twins.

The V gene is TRBV5-5, the J gene TRBJ1-2; 11 nucleotides agree with TRBD1. The sequence derives from a woman aged 18-29 years in good health. Sequenced material: PBMCs. The CDR3 loop is CASSLVWVGTGGEYGYTF. DNA of the CDR3: TGTGCCAGCAGCTTGGTATGGGTTGGGACAGGGGGAGAGTATGGCTACACCTTC.